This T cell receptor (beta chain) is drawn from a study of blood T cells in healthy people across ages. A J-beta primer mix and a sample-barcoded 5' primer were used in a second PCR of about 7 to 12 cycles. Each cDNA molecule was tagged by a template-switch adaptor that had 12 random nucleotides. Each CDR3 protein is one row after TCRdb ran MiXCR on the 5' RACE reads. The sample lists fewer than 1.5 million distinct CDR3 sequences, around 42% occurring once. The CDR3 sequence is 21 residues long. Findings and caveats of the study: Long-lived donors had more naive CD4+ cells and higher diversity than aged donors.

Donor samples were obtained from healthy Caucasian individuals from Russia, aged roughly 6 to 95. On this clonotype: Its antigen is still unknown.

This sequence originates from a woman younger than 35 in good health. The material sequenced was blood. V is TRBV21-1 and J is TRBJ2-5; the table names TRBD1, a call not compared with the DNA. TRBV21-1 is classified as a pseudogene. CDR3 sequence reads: CTSSKALFGPGGQRGQETQYF. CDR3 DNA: TGTACCAGCAGCAAAGCGCTTTTTGGGCCAGGGGGCCAGAGGGGACAAGAGACCCAGTACTTC.